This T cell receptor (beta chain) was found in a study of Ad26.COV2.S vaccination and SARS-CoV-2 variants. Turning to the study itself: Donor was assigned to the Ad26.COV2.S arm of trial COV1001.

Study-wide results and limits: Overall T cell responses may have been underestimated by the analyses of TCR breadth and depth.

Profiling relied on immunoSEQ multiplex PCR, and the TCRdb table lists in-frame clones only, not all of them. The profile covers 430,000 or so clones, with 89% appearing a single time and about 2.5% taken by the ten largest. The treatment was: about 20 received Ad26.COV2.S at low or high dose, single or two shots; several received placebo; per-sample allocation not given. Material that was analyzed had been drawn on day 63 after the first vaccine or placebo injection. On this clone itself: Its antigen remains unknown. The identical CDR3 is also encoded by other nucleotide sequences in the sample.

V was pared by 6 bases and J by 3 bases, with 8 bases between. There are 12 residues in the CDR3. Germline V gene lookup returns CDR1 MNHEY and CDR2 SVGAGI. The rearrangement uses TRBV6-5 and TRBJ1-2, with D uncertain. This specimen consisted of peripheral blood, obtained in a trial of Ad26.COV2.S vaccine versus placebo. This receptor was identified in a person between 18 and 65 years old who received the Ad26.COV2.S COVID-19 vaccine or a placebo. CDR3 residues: CASSPSDYGYTF. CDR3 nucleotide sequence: TGTGCCAGCAGCCCGTCCGACTATGGCTACACCTTC.